This TCR beta chain comes out of a study of identical twins. Only healthy Caucasians were enrolled as donors. Whole-study findings and limits: Twin-shared out-of-frame alpha sequences showed excess low generation probability.

This clonotype appeared a few times. Its antigen is unknown. The V gene's germline CDR1 is LNHDA and CDR2 SQIVND (reference sequence). CDR3 length: 16 amino acids. V was shortened by 5 bases and J by 0 bases, with 11 bases between the two germline ends. Via MiXCR, TCRdb re-called the 5' RACE reads, giving one row per CDR3 protein. The sample has 700,000 or so distinct CDR3 sequences; around 8.3% are singletons. The same specimen was also included in a second study, on yellow fever vaccine responses in identical twins.

The rearrangement links TRBV19 to TRBJ2-6; D might be TRBD2 (5 bases). This receptor was taken from a woman younger than 35 in good health. Sequencing was performed on PBMCs. DNA of the CDR3: TGTGCCAGTAGTCAGAGACGGGGCTCTGGGGCCAACGTCCTGACTTTC. Its protein product is CASSQRRGSGANVLTF.